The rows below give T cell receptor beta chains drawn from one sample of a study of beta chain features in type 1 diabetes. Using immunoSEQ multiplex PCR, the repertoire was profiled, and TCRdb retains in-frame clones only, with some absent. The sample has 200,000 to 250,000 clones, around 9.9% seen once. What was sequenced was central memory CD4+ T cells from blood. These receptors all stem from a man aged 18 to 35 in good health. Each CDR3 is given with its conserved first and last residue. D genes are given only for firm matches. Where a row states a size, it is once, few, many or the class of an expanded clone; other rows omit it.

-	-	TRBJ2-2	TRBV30	TGTGCCTGGAGTGAGCCAGGGTGGACCGGGGAGCTGTTTTTT	CAWSEPGWTGELFF
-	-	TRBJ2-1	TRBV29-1	TGCAGCGTTGATCAGGGGTGGGATGAGCAGTTCTTC	CSVDQGWDEQFF
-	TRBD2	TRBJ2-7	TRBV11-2	TGTGCCAGCAGCTTAGCAGGCGAAACACTCGGGACTAGCGGCTACGAGCAGTACTTC	CASSLAGETLGTSGYEQYF
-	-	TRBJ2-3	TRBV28	TGTGCCAGCAGTCAACAATGGGTGGGTACGCAGTATTTT	CASSQQWVGTQYF
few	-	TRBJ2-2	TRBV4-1	TGCGCCAGCAGCCAAGATCCTCGGGGGAACACCGGGGAGCTGTTTTTT	CASSQDPRGNTGELFF
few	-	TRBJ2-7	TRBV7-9	TGTGCCAGCAGCTTAGGCGCCAGCTCCTACGAGCAGTACTTC	CASSLGASSYEQYF
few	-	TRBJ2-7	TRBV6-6	TGTGCCAGCAGCCTTTTAGACGAGCAGTACTTC	CASSLLDEQYF
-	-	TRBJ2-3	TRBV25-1	TGTGCCAGCAGTGAAAAAGAGGAGGATACGCAGTATTTT	CASSEKEEDTQYF
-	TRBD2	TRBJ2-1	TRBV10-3	TGTGCCATCATACCCGGGACTAGCGGGAGGGATGGCTACAATGAGCAGTTCTTC	CAIIPGTSGRDGYNEQFF
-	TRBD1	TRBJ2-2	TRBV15	TGTGCCACCCGACAGGGGACAAGGGTAACCGGGGAGCTGTTTTTT	CATRQGTRVTGELFF
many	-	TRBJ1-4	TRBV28	TGTGCCAGCAGCGAGACAGGAAATAATGAAAAACTGTTTTTT	CASSETGNNEKLFF
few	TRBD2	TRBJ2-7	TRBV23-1	TGCGCCAGCAGACAAATGACGGCCGGGACTAGCCTCGACGAGCAGTACTTC	CASRQMTAGTSLDEQYF
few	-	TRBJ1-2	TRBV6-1	TGTGCCAGCAGGAACAGGATAGCTAACTATGGCTACACCTTC	CASRNRIANYGYTF
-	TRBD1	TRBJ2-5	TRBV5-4	TGTGCCAGCAGCCTGGGACAGATCCAAGAGACCCAGTACTTC	CASSLGQIQETQYF
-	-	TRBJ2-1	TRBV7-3	TGTGCCAGCAGCTTATATGCTGGAAACAATGAGCAGTTCTTC	CASSLYAGNNEQFF
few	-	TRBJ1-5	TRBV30	TGTGCCTGGAGTGCCGGGGGCAGAGTCAATCAGCCCCAGCATTTT	CAWSAGGRVNQPQHF
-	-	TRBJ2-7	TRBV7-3	TGTGCCAGCAGCTTTCAAGGAGGAAGAAACTACGAGCAGTACTTC	CASSFQGGRNYEQYF
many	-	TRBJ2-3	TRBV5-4	TGTGCCAGCAGCCCCCCGGGCACAGATACGCAGTATTTT	CASSPPGTDTQYF
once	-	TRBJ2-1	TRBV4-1	TGCGCCAGCAGCCAAGAACGGGAGGGGGCTGGGGAGCAGTTCTTC	CASSQEREGAGEQFF
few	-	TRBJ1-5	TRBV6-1	TGTGCCAGCATTCAGGGGCCGAATCAGCCCCAGCATTTT	CASIQGPNQPQHF
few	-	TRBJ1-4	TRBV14	TGTGCCAGCAGCCCACTTACGGGTAATGAAAAACTGTTTTTT	CASSPLTGNEKLFF
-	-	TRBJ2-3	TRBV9	TGTGCCAGCAGCGTACTAGCGACTAGCACAGATACGCAGTATTTT	CASSVLATSTDTQYF
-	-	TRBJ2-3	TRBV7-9	TGTGCCAGCAGCTTAGCCCAGAAGGATACGCAGTATTTT	CASSLAQKDTQYF
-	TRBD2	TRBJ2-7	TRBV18	TGTGCCAGCTCGGCAGGGACTAGCGGGGAATACGAGCAGTACTTC	CASSAGTSGEYEQYF
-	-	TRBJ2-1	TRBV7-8	TGTGCCAGCAGCTCCCACAGGTCGAGCTCCTACAATGAGCAGTTCTTC	CASSSHRSSSYNEQFF
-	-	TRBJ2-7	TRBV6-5	TGTGCCAGCAGTTACTCGGCGCACTCCAGCTACGAGCAGTACTTC	CASSYSAHSSYEQYF
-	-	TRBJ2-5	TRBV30	TGTGCCTGGGGGCAGGTTGTGGGGGAGACCCAGTACTTC	CAWGQVVGETQYF
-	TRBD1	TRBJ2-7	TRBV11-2	TGTGCCAGCACCCGGACAGGGAGACACGGCGAGCAGTACTTC	CASTRTGRHGEQYF
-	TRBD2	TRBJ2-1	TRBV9	TGTGCCAGCAGCTCCTCCGGCGGGAGCGTATACAATGAGCAGTTCTTC	CASSSSGGSVYNEQFF
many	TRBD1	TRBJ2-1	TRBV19	TGTGCCAGTAGTCCCCGGGACAGAGTTTACAATGAGCAGTTCTTC	CASSPRDRVYNEQFF
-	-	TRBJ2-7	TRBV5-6	TGTGCCAGCAGCTTGTCTACTTTGAAGGGGGGTTACGAGCAGTACTTC	CASSLSTLKGGYEQYF
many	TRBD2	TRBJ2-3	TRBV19	TGTGCCAGTAGTATATTTGGCGGGAGGGCCGGTCCGCAGTATTTT	CASSIFGGRAGPQYF
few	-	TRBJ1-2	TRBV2	TGTGCCAGCAGTGCCGGACAGAACAATAACTATGGCTACACCTTC	CASSAGQNNNYGYTF
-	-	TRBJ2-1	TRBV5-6	TGTGCCAGCAGTTTGGACGCGAGCTCCTACAATGAGCAGTTCTTC	CASSLDASSYNEQFF
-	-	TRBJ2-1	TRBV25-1	TGTGCCAGCAGTGAGGGCGGGTCAAATGAGCAGTTCTTC	CASSEGGSNEQFF
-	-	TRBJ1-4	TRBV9	TGTGCCAGCAGCGTAGCTTCTATGGGCAGGGCGAATGAAAAACTGTTTTTT	CASSVASMGRANEKLFF
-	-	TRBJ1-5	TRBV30	TGTGCCTGGAGCTCCTGGGCCCCGAATCAGCCCCAGCATTTT	CAWSSWAPNQPQHF
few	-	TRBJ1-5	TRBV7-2	TGTGCCAGCAGCTTGCCCACCAATCAGCCCCAGCATTTT	CASSLPTNQPQHF
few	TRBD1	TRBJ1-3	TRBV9	TGTGCCAGCAGCGGCCAGAAACAGGGGAGGGCAAACACCATATATTTT	CASSGQKQGRANTIYF
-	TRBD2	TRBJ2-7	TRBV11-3	TGTGCCAGCAGCCCTCGACTAGCGGGAGACAGCGAGCAGTACTTC	CASSPRLAGDSEQYF
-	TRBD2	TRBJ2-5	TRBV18	TGTGCCAGCTCCGCCCTACAGAGACTAGCGGGATTTCAAGAGACCCAGTACTTC	CASSALQRLAGFQETQYF
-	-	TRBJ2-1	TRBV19	TGTGCCAGTAGTATGGGACACCTAAACAACAATGAGCAGTTCTTC	CASSMGHLNNNEQFF
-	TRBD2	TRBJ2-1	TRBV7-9	TGTGCCAGCAGCGCCCCCCGGGTGGGGACTAGTGAGCAGTTCTTC	CASSAPRVGTSEQFF
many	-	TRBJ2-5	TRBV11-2	TGTGCCAGCAGCTACCTCGGGTCACGTTCCAAAGAGACCCAGTACTTC	CASSYLGSRSKETQYF
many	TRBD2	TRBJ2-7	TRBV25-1	TGTGCCAGCAACCCCGGGACTAGCGGGGGCAGCTCCTACGAGCAGTACTTC	CASNPGTSGGSSYEQYF
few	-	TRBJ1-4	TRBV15	TGTGCCGCACGAGATCTGGAGGGAAGGGAAAAACTGTTTTTT	CAARDLEGREKLFF
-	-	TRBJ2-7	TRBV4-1	TGCGCCAGCAGCCAACTTGCTAGCAGCTCCTACGAGCAGTACTTC	CASSQLASSSYEQYF
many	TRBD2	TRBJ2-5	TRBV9	TGTGCCAGCAGCGTAGAAGGCGGGAGGGCCTTAGGTGAGACCCAGTACTTC	CASSVEGGRALGETQYF